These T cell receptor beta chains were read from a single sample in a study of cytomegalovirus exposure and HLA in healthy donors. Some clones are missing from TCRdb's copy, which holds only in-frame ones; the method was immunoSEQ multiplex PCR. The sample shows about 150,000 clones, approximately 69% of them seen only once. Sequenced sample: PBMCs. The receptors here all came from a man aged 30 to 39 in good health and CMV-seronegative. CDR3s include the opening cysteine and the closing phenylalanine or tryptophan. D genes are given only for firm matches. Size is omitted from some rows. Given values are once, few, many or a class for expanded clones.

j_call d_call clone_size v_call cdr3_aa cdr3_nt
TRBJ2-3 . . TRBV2 CASTTSPPDTQYF TGTGCCAGCACTACTAGCCCTCCCGATACGCAGTATTTT
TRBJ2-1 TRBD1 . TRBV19 CASSFSGTGSYNEQFF TGTGCCAGTAGTTTCTCCGGGACAGGGTCATACAATGAGCAGTTCTTC
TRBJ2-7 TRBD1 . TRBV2 CASSENSGTGISYEQYF TGTGCCAGCAGTGAAAATTCCGGGACAGGGATCTCCTACGAGCAGTACTTC
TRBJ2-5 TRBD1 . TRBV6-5 CASSQPGQGSETQYF TGTGCCAGCAGTCAGCCGGGACAGGGGAGCGAGACCCAGTACTTC
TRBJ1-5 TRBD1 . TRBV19 CASELDREGQPQHF TGTGCCAGTGAGCTAGACAGGGAAGGACAGCCCCAGCATTTT
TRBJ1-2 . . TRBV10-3 CAISDASGYYGYTF TGTGCCATCAGTGACGCTTCAGGATACTATGGCTACACCTTC
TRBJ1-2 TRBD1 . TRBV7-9 CASSLGDRGNYGYPF TGTGCCAGCAGCTTGGGGGACAGGGGCAACTATGGCTACCCCTTC
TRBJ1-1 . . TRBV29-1 CSVETGINTEAFF TGCAGCGTTGAAACAGGAATTAACACTGAAGCTTTCTTT
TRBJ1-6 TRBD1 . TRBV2 CASRPGQYNSPLHF TGTGCCAGCAGACCGGGACAGTATAATTCACCCCTCCACTTT
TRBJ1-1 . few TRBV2 CASSEGGRTEAFF TGTGCCAGCAGTGAAGGGGGGCGGACTGAAGCTTTCTTT
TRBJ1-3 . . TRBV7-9 CASSLGLTSGNTIYF TGTGCCAGCAGCTTAGGACTAACCTCTGGAAACACCATATATTTT
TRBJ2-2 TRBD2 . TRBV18 CASSPREGTVTGELFF TGTGCCAGCTCACCACGGGAGGGGACTGTGACCGGGGAGCTGTTTTTT
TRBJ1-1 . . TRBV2 CASSEDGGRHTEAFF TGTGCCAGCAGTGAAGACGGGGGACGGCACACTGAAGCTTTCTTT
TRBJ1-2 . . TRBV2 CASSPTREGEGGYTF TGTGCCAGCAGCCCGACCCGTGAGGGGGAGGGCGGCTACACCTTC
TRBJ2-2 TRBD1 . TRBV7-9 CASSFYRGPNTGELFF TGTGCCAGCAGCTTCTACAGGGGGCCGAACACCGGGGAGCTGTTTTTT
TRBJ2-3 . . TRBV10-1 CASNPTTTDTQYF TGCGCCAGCAATCCGACTACCACAGATACGCAGTATTTT
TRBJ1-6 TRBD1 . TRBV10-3 CAIRTGTGNSPLHF TGTGCCATCAGAACCGGGACAGGGAATTCACCCCTCCACTTT
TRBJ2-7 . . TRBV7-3 CASSSNRAPTYEQYF TGTGCCAGCAGCTCTAACAGGGCCCCAACCTACGAGCAGTACTTC
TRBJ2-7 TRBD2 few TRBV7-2 CASTLTSGKYEQYF TGTGCCAGCACCCTGACTAGCGGGAAGTACGAGCAGTACTTC
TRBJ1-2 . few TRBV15 CATSISEDGYTF TGTGCCACCAGCATATCAGAGGATGGCTACACCTTC